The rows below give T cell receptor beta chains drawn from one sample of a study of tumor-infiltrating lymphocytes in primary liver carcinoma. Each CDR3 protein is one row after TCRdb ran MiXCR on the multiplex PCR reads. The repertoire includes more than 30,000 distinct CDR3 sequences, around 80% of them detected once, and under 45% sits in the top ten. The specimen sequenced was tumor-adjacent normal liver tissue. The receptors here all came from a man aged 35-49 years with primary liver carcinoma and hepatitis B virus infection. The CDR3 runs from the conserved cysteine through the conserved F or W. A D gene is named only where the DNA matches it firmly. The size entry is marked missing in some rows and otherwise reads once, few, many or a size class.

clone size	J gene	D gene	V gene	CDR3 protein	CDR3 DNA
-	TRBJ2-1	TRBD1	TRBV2	CASRQGTDRADEQFF	TGTGCCAGCAGACAGGGGACAGACCGCGCGGATGAGCAGTTCTTC
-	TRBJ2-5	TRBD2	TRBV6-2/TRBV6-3	CVSAHRIAGDQETRYF	TGTGTCAGCGCCCACCGAATAGCGGGAGATCAAGAGACCCGGTACTTC
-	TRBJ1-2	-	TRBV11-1	CASSLTGVLYGYTF	TGTGCCAGTAGCTTGACAGGTGTCTTATATGGCTACACCTTC
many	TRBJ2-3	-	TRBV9	CASSPPGLVTQYF	TGTGCCAGCAGCCCTCCCGGATTGGTTACGCAGTATTTT
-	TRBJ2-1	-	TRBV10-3	CAISVKGSSYNEQFF	TGTGCCATCAGTGTGAAGGGGAGCTCCTACAATGAGCAGTTCTTC
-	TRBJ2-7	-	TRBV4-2	CGSSQDKGGGYEQYF	TGTGGCAGCAGCCAAGATAAGGGAGGCGGCTACGAGCAGTACTTC
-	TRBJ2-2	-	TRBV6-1	CAISKTLQVNTGELFF	TGCGCCATCAGTAAAACACTACAGGTGAACACCGGGGAGCTGTTTTTT
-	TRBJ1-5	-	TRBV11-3	CASNLDLGVAQLQRF	TGTGCCAGCAACTTAGATCTGGGGGTGGCTCAGCTCCAGCGTTTT
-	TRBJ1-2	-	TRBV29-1	CTVEEEERRGGYTF	TGCACCGTTGAAGAGGAGGAAAGACGTGGGGGCTACACCTTC
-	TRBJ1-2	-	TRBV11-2	CASSSAGASGYIF	TGTGCCAGCAGCTCCGCCGGGGCCTCCGGTTACATCTTC
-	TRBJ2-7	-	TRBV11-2	CASTSNRNSYEQYF	TGTGCCAGCACCTCTAACAGGAACTCCTACGAACAGTATTTC
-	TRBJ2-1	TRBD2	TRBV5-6	CASSRGQAGVLTYNEQFF	TGTGCCAGCAGTCGGGGACAAGCGGGAGTTTTGACTTACAATGAGCAGTTCTTC
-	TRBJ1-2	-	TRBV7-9	CARRWDRGFHGYTF	TGTGCCAGAAGATGGGATAGGGGGTTTCACGGCTACACCTTC
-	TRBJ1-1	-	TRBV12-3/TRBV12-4	CASSSLLMGTGAFF	TGTGCCAGCAGTTCATTGCTGATGGGCACTGGAGCTTTCTTT
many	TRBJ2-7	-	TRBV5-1	CASSLDPTSGNEQYF	TGCGCCAGCAGCTTGGACCCTACCTCGGGGAACGAGCAGTACTTC
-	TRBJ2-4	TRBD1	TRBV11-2	CASSSETGDHIQCF	TGTGCCAGCAGCTCCGAGACAGGGGATCACATTCAGTGCTTC
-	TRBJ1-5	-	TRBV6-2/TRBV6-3	CASTLVKGDQSQHF	TGTGCCAGCACCCTGGTGAAAGGGGATCAATCCCAACATTTT